The rows below give T cell receptor beta chains drawn from one sample of a study of shared clonotypes between healthy human individuals. The method was immunoSEQ multiplex PCR; TCRdb's version includes in-frame clones alone and lacks a portion of them. The sample includes roughly 1,500,000 clones, roughly 98% of them seen just once. The material sequenced was naive CD4+ T cells sorted from blood. The receptors derive from a man younger than 45 in good health. CDR3s include the opening cysteine and the closing phenylalanine or tryptophan. The order of the fields is V gene, D gene, clone size, J gene, CDR3 protein, CDR3 DNA. The D gene is left open where the match is weak. Clone sizes are given selectively: once, few, many, or a class where the clone is expanded.

TRBV27	-	-	TRBJ1-4	CASSLTPTNEKLFF	TGTGCCAGCAGTTTAACACCAACTAATGAAAAACTGTTTTTT
TRBV5-1	TRBD1	-	TRBJ2-7	CASSLRGTDEQYF	TGCGCCAGCAGCTTGCGTGGGACAGACGAGCAGTACTTC
TRBV18	-	-	TRBJ2-3	CASSPIKGTSTDTQYF	TGTGCCAGCTCACCAATTAAGGGGACTAGCACAGATACGCAGTATTTT
TRBV6-1	-	-	TRBJ2-2	CASSEQPNTGELFF	TGTGCCAGCAGTGAACAGCCGAACACCGGGGAGCTGTTTTTT
TRBV9	-	-	TRBJ2-7	CASSVGAGTGYFYERYF	-
TRBV28	TRBD2	-	TRBJ2-3	CASSPGTSGRITDTQYF	TGTGCCAGCAGCCCAGGGACTAGCGGGAGGATCACAGATACGCAGTATTTT
TRBV6-1	-	-	TRBJ2-1	CASRATSNYNEQFF	TGTGCCAGCAGGGCCACTAGCAACTACAATGAGCAGTTCTTC
TRBV15	TRBD2	-	TRBJ2-1	CATSGRPLAGSAGPFF	TGTGCCACCAGCGGTAGACCGCTAGCGGGCTCAGCCGGCCCGTTCTTC
TRBV15	-	-	TRBJ2-2	CATSIGSGFNTGELFF	TGTGCCACCAGCATCGGATCTGGCTTCAACACCGGGGAGCTGTTTTTT
TRBV11-3	-	once	TRBJ1-1	CASSTGKGSTEAFF	TGTGCCAGCAGCACAGGGAAGGGGAGCACTGAAGCTTTCTTT
TRBV28	-	-	TRBJ1-5	CASSLAGARNQPQHF	TGTGCCAGCAGTTTGGCAGGGGCACGCAATCAGCCCCAGCATTTT
TRBV7-2	TRBD2	-	TRBJ2-7	CASSRLAGDYEQYF	TGTGCCAGCAGCCGACTAGCGGGAGACTACGAGCAGTACTTC
TRBV9	TRBD2	-	TRBJ2-2	CASSQLAGGLGTGELFF	TGTGCCAGCAGCCAATTAGCGGGAGGTCTCGGGACCGGGGAGCTGTTTTTT
TRBV5-4	-	-	TRBJ2-1	CASSSPLGHPYNEQFF	TGTGCCAGCAGCTCCCCTTTGGGACATCCCTACAATGAGCAGTTCTTC
TRBV10-3	-	-	TRBJ1-1	CAISAGLGMNTEAFF	TGTGCCATCAGTGCCGGACTGGGGATGAACACTGAAGCTTTCTTT
TRBV5-6	TRBD2	-	TRBJ2-7	CASSSPLAGVSYEQYF	TGTGCCAGCAGCTCCCCCCTAGCGGGAGTTAGCTACGAGCAGTACTTC
TRBV30	-	-	TRBJ2-2	CAWNQGEITGELFF	TGTGCCTGGAATCAGGGTGAGATCACCGGGGAGCTGTTTTTT
TRBV27	-	-	TRBJ1-2	CASSSAPNYGYTF	TGTGCCAGCAGTTCGGCTCCGAACTATGGCTACACCTTC
TRBV29-1	-	-	TRBJ2-5	CSVAGGEETQYF	TGCAGCGTTGCTGGAGGGGAAGAGACCCAGTACTTC
TRBV18	-	once	TRBJ2-7	CASSPLDTSYEQYF	TGTGCCAGCTCACCACTGGACACCTCCTACGAGCAGTACTTC
TRBV5-4	TRBD1	-	TRBJ1-4	CASSLTGGRGEKLFF	TGTGCCAGCAGCCTGACAGGGGGTAGGGGTGAAAAACTGTTTTTT
TRBV5-1	TRBD1	-	TRBJ1-4	CASRPTGEFGEKLFF	TGCGCCAGCAGACCGACAGGGGAGTTTGGTGAAAAACTGTTTTTT
TRBV15	TRBD1	-	TRBJ2-7	CATSRAPTGSLTYEQYF	TGTGCCACCAGCAGAGCCCCGACAGGGTCCCTAACCTACGAGCAGTACTTC
TRBV5-8	-	-	TRBJ1-4	CASSLRDFANEKLFF	TGTGCCAGTTCTTTAAGGGATTTTGCTAATGAAAAACTGTTTTTT
TRBV28	-	-	TRBJ1-1	CASSLHGGMNTEAFF	TGTGCCAGCAGTTTACATGGAGGTATGAACACTGAAGCTTTCTTT